This TCR beta chain was obtained from a study of T cells in Graves' hyperthyroidism and ophthalmopathy (dated by TCRdb to about 2019). Notes on the research overall: Peripheral blood samples were taken at the time of initial diagnosis, prior to any treatment. TCR V-J signatures able to tell the groups apart were searched for in a discovery cohort of 95 or so patients, of whom 43 had Graves' ophthalmopathy and around 58 had stable Graves' hyperthyroidism. Whether ophthalmopathy could be predicted prospectively was tested in an independent validation cohort made up of approximately 19 hyperthyroidism patients plus 17 patients who later progressed to ophthalmopathy. The roughly 100 discovery patients were randomly split 7:3 into training and test sets. Thyroid tissue and blood T-cell repertoires from more than 5 Graves' hyperthyroidism patients were also compared in the study. After blood sampling, hyperthyroidism patients were treated with methimazole at a starting dose of 30 mg daily, and ophthalmopathy patients were treated with high-dose intravenous methylprednisolone. The paper describes TCR Vbeta CDR3 sequencing of roughly 130 peripheral blood samples, made up of under 50 ophthalmopathy patients, some 80 hyperthyroidism patients and 17 progressor patients. Summary of the overall study and its limitations: Blood samples also contained most of the expanded thyroid clonotypes (frequency above 0.001), which suggests that blood repertoires may reflect thyroid immune responses. Sample size was not statistically predetermined, and blinding of investigators to group allocation was not performed. During validation, the model predicted progression to ophthalmopathy a median of around 7 months ahead of onset, with almost 71% sensitivity and less than 85% specificity. A model built on a 13 V-J signature distinguished ophthalmopathy from stable hyperthyroidism, reaching about 88% sensitivity and approximately 83% specificity in cross-validation and 80%/75% in testing.

This clonotype was observed once. This receptor's antigen is unknown. Base qualities are not recorded, but no much larger clone differs from it by a single base. One read alone makes for weak evidence. Germline trimming: 0 bases from V, 4 bases from J; junction bases outside gene matches: 2. The CDR3 runs 15 amino acids, cysteine and phenylalanine included. Kept here is only the CDR3 DNA, which spans 45 bases and is read in frame from base 1. CDR1 LNHNV and CDR2 YYDKDF are derived from the germline V gene (reference sequence). Moderately to severely active disease, a Clinical Activity Score of at least 3, a NOSPECS grade of at least 4, and a duration under 3 months were present in ophthalmopathy patients. The study excluded patients with uncontrolled infections, other autoimmune diseases, pregnancy or lactation. Clinical symptoms, serum thyroxine and TRAb, thyroid ultrasound, and orbital computed tomography formed the basis for the diagnoses. PBMCs were isolated from approximately 10 ml of fresh peripheral blood by Ficoll-Paque density gradient centrifugation. Total RNA was extracted with Trizol reagent, and quality was checked on an Agilent 2100 Bioanalyzer.

Amplification of TCR beta CDR3 regions was carried out from RNA transcripts. A first-round RT-PCR of the TCR CDR3 used the HTBI primer set with the Qiagen OneStep RT-PCR kit. The libraries were constructed in a second round of multiplex PCR and then size-selected and purified. The libraries were sequenced on an Illumina HiSeq2000 using paired-end 100 bp reads. As for the authors' bioinformatics: SOAPnuke was used to process the raw data, removing reads that contained adapters or uncalled bases, had a mean Phred below 15, or lacked an exact match to the constant primer or identifier. High-quality paired reads were merged using COPE v1.2.5, and each unique nucleotide sequence was defined as a clonotype. Clonotypes were aligned to IMGT TRBV, TRBD and TRBJ reference segments using MiTCR v1.1. Analysis was restricted to V-J combinations with a frequency above 0.0001, which covered 98% to 99.2% of repertoires. The TCS score was defined as the ratio of F50 (clonal expansion) to E x V (chaos), calculated using BLOSUM62-based TCRdist between CDR3 peptides within each V-J. Welch's t-statistics and random forest reduced roughly 540 V-J features to 10 to 15, which were used in a naive Bayes classifier (R e1071). TCRdb reanalyzed the raw reads on its own, using fastp at Q25 for trimming and MiXCR for clone calling, and kept in-frame beta chains. Every entry covers one CDR3 protein and lists the most common genes and DNA from its rows. These V and J calls originate from TCRdb's pipeline instead of the authors' own analysis. The sample contains hundreds of thousands of distinct CDR3 sequences, 20% of them found a single time. The ten top clones hold 40% to 50% of the sample.

The sample was blood. The sequence links TRBV15 to TRBJ2-2; 7 bases in the middle match TRBD1. This receptor was identified in a man between 35 and 55 years old with Graves' ophthalmopathy. The nucleotide sequence is given as TGTGCCACCAGCAGAGAACAGGGGATCACCGGGGAGCTGTTTTTT. It encodes CATSREQGITGELFF. Extended through the reference TRBV15 and TRBJ2-2 proteins, this CDR3 yields the full variable domain: DAMVIQNPRYQVTQFGKPVTLSCSQTLNHNVMYWYQQKSSQAPKLLFHYYDKDFNNEADTPDNFQSRRPNTSFCFLDIRSPGLGDTAMYLCATSREQGITGELFFGEGSRLTVL.